A selection of T cell receptor beta chains follows, all from one sample in a study of cytomegalovirus exposure and HLA in healthy donors. Using immunoSEQ multiplex PCR, the repertoire was profiled, and TCRdb retains in-frame clones only, with some absent. The data show 100,000 to 150,000 clones, with roughly 77% seen just once and 5.9% held by the top ten. Specimen: PBMCs. Receptors originate from a woman in her 40s in good health and CMV-seropositive. Each CDR3 is given without its conserved first and last residue. The order of the fields is CDR3 protein, J gene, V gene.

CDR3 protein: ASSLAPGQGVVQPQH
J gene: TRBJ1-5
V gene: TRBV5-4

CDR3 protein: ASSGAGGKNIQY
J gene: TRBJ2-4
V gene: TRBV2

CDR3 protein: ASPSGRNEQY
J gene: TRBJ2-7
V gene: TRBV21-1

CDR3 protein: ASSEGQGHYGYT
J gene: TRBJ1-2
V gene: TRBV2

CDR3 protein: ASSLARPEETQY
J gene: TRBJ2-5
V gene: TRBV5-1

CDR3 protein: AWRLAGADTGELF
J gene: TRBJ2-2
V gene: TRBV30

CDR3 protein: ASSRAQGNYEQY
J gene: TRBJ2-7
V gene: TRBV4-3

CDR3 protein: ASRRTGQGAYGYT
J gene: TRBJ1-2
V gene: TRBV6-4

CDR3 protein: ASSLWGTGKNYGYT
J gene: TRBJ1-2
V gene: TRBV28

CDR3 protein: SGRAGRDTEAF
J gene: TRBJ1-1
V gene: TRBV29-1

CDR3 protein: ASSSLNSPLH
J gene: TRBJ1-6
V gene: TRBV5-1

CDR3 protein: ASSAGSLPPNYGYT
J gene: TRBJ1-2
V gene: TRBV5-1

CDR3 protein: ASSRTGDRGDTQY
J gene: TRBJ2-3
V gene: TRBV18

CDR3 protein: ASSQTSGRPYSNQPQH
J gene: TRBJ1-5
V gene: TRBV7-8

CDR3 protein: ASSSGQGDLGGQPQH
J gene: TRBJ1-5
V gene: TRBV7-8

CDR3 protein: ASSQEETHNYGYT
J gene: TRBJ1-2
V gene: TRBV4-1

CDR3 protein: ASSVTGSQPQH
J gene: TRBJ1-5
V gene: TRBV7-9

CDR3 protein: ASSQWAGGSSDTQY
J gene: TRBJ2-3
V gene: TRBV4-3

CDR3 protein: AISNLGEETQY
J gene: TRBJ2-5
V gene: TRBV10-3

CDR3 protein: ASSLRRGGRFQETQY
J gene: TRBJ2-5
V gene: TRBV11-2

CDR3 protein: ASSFWGTRDRAYEQY
J gene: TRBJ2-7
V gene: TRBV27

CDR3 protein: ASRRLEAF
J gene: TRBJ1-1
V gene: TRBV6-6

CDR3 protein: ASTTGIKETQY
J gene: TRBJ2-5
V gene: TRBV28

CDR3 protein: ASSSSGDTQY
J gene: TRBJ2-3
V gene: TRBV6-1

CDR3 protein: ASRELNEQF
J gene: TRBJ2-1
V gene: TRBV28

CDR3 protein: ASSFSQGTEAF
J gene: TRBJ1-1
V gene: TRBV7-7

CDR3 protein: ASSLVAGMNTEAF
J gene: TRBJ1-1
V gene: TRBV5-8

CDR3 protein: ASSLAGTWATEAF
J gene: TRBJ1-1
V gene: TRBV28

CDR3 protein: ASSAWTEQETQY
J gene: TRBJ2-5
V gene: TRBV5-4

CDR3 protein: ASTLAARSEAF
J gene: TRBJ1-1
V gene: TRBV2

CDR3 protein: ASSQDEGSNIQY
J gene: TRBJ2-4
V gene: TRBV4-1

CDR3 protein: ASRITGTANTEAF
J gene: TRBJ1-1
V gene: TRBV27

CDR3 protein: AWGGQGGDTQY
J gene: TRBJ2-3
V gene: TRBV30

CDR3 protein: ASSHGTGPSYEQY
J gene: TRBJ2-7
V gene: TRBV27

CDR3 protein: ASSEGGGLEYEQY
J gene: TRBJ2-7
V gene: TRBV2

CDR3 protein: ASSEARVYNEQF
J gene: TRBJ2-1
V gene: TRBV28

CDR3 protein: ASSAGQTGPGNTIY
J gene: TRBJ1-3
V gene: TRBV5-1

CDR3 protein: ASSHTRERVYNEQF
J gene: TRBJ2-1
V gene: TRBV7-9

CDR3 protein: ATRQGSQPQH
J gene: TRBJ1-5
V gene: TRBV28

CDR3 protein: ASSQDRGVGGATQY
J gene: TRBJ2-3
V gene: TRBV14

CDR3 protein: ASGGFTLETSNYGYT
J gene: TRBJ1-2
V gene: TRBV12-5

CDR3 protein: ASSLGTGPGEAF
J gene: TRBJ1-1
V gene: TRBV5-6

CDR3 protein: ASSVVPSGSSEQY
J gene: TRBJ2-7
V gene: TRBV9

CDR3 protein: ASSHSQGTQPQH
J gene: TRBJ1-5
V gene: TRBV4-1

CDR3 protein: ASSLGSSGRSDEQY
J gene: TRBJ2-7
V gene: TRBV7-6

CDR3 protein: ASTQQGSMNTEAF
J gene: TRBJ1-1
V gene: TRBV7-8

CDR3 protein: ASSLGTGAHNEQF
J gene: TRBJ2-1
V gene: TRBV7-3

CDR3 protein: ASSQAFGTSGTDTQY
J gene: TRBJ2-3
V gene: TRBV4-3

CDR3 protein: SVLGQGARGYT
J gene: TRBJ1-2
V gene: TRBV29-1

CDR3 protein: ASSEFGGGEKLF
J gene: TRBJ1-4
V gene: TRBV25-1

CDR3 protein: ASSLRGLVRPYQETQY
J gene: TRBJ2-5
V gene: TRBV11-2

CDR3 protein: ASSVLAGNEQF
J gene: TRBJ2-1
V gene: TRBV28

CDR3 protein: ASSLTHGGAGQY
J gene: TRBJ2-3
V gene: TRBV7-3